This is a list of T cell receptor beta chains from one sample in a study of cytomegalovirus exposure and HLA in healthy donors. Libraries were prepared by immunoSEQ multiplex PCR; TCRdb keeps only in-frame clonotypes and omits some of them. The table lists 55,000 to 80,000 clones, about 81% of them singletons. Material for sequencing was PBMCs. These TCRs come from a man in his sixties or seventies in good health and CMV-seronegative. CDR3s include the opening cysteine and the closing phenylalanine or tryptophan. The D gene is left open where the match is weak. Clone size is shown for a subset of rows, as once, few, many or a class of expanded clone.

>.|15|.|TRBV6-1|TRBJ2-6
CASRLGGSGANVLTF
TGTGCCAGCAGGCTGGGAGGCTCTGGGGCCAACGTCCTGACTTTC
>.|15|once|TRBV7-2|TRBJ2-3
CASSLTRLSTDTQYF
TGTGCCAGCAGCTTAACCCGACTGAGCACAGATACGCAGTATTTT
>.|10|.|TRBV29-1|TRBJ2-5
CSPPPETQYF
TGCAGCCCCCCCCCGGAGACCCAGTACTTC
>TRBD1|18|.|TRBV30|TRBJ2-5
CAWSVRTGSRGNQETQYF
TGTGCCTGGAGTGTACGGACAGGGTCTCGAGGTAATCAAGAGACCCAGTACTTC
>.|13|once|TRBV5-1|TRBJ2-5
CATTGQPQETQYF
TGCGCGACTACCGGACAGCCCCAAGAGACCCAGTACTTC
>.|15|once|TRBV7-2|TRBJ1-2
CASRNVDGANYGYTF
TGTGCCAGCAGGAACGTCGACGGAGCTAACTATGGCTACACCTTC
>.|13|.|TRBV30|TRBJ1-1
CAWSVQGDTEAFF
TGTGCCTGGAGTGTACAGGGAGACACTGAAGCTTTCTTT
>TRBD1|15|few|TRBV6-5|TRBJ1-6
CASSPYRDRRLPLHF
TGTGCCAGCAGTCCCTACCGGGACAGGCGTCTACCCCTCCACTTT
>.|16|.|TRBV7-6|TRBJ2-2
CASSLEASVHTGELFF
TGTGCCAGCAGCTTAGAGGCTAGCGTTCACACCGGGGAGCTGTTTTTT
>.|14|.|TRBV5-8|TRBJ2-3
CASSPRGSTDTQYF
TGTGCCAGCAGCCCGCGGGGTAGCACAGATACGCAGTATTTT
>TRBD1|15|.|TRBV19|TRBJ2-2
CASRGTGERTGELFF
TGTGCCAGTAGGGGGACAGGGGAGCGCACCGGGGAGCTGTTTTTT
>TRBD1|17|.|TRBV28|TRBJ1-5
CASRPTLGQGGGQPQHF
TGTGCCAGCAGACCGACCTTGGGACAGGGAGGGGGCCAGCCCCAGCATTTT
>.|14|.|TRBV7-9|TRBJ1-1
CSSTPGNKDTEAFF
TGTTCCAGCACTCCAGGAAACAAAGACACTGAAGCTTTCTTT
>.|14|.|TRBV18|TRBJ2-7
CASSLLQGSGEQYF
TGTGCCAGCTCCCTGCTGCAGGGATCCGGAGAGCAGTACTTC
>.|13|.|TRBV10-2|TRBJ1-5
CASSPPGGQPQHF
TGCGCCAGCAGTCCCCCAGGTGGTCAGCCCCAGCATTTT
>.|16|.|TRBV21-1|TRBJ1-5
CASSKGRGPSNQPQHF
TGTGCCAGCAGCAAAGGGCGGGGGCCTAGCAATCAGCCCCAGCATTTT
>.|11|few|TRBV5-1|TRBJ2-1
CASSFNNEQFF
TGCGCCAGCAGCTTTAACAATGAGCAGTTCTTC
>TRBD1|15|.|TRBV2|TRBJ2-1
CASRRIRDSYNEQFF
TGTGCCAGCAGGAGAATCCGGGACAGTTACAATGAGCAGTTCTTC
>TRBD1|13|.|TRBV6-5|TRBJ2-7
CASSYGTGKSQYF
TGTGCCAGCAGTTACGGGACAGGCAAGTCGCAGTACTTC
>.|13|few|TRBV7-9|TRBJ1-5
CASSLSADQPQHF
TGTGCCAGCAGCTTATCGGCGGATCAGCCCCAGCATTTT
>.|16|once|TRBV28|TRBJ1-3
CASSLSGQLSGNTIYF
TGTGCCAGCAGTTTATCAGGACAGCTCTCTGGAAACACCATATATTTT
>.|16|.|TRBV4-3|TRBJ1-4
CASSQDATGSGEKLFF
TGCGCCAGCAGCCAAGACGCGACAGGTTCGGGTGAAAAACTGTTTTTT
>.|16|.|TRBV18|TRBJ2-2
CASSPDSALNTGELFF
TGTGCCAGCTCACCGGACTCAGCACTGAACACCGGGGAGCTGTTTTTT
>TRBD2|15|.|TRBV18|TRBJ2-1
CASSPLSGSYNEQFF
TGTGCCAGCTCACCGCTCAGCGGGAGTTACAATGAGCAGTTCTTC
>TRBD1|15|.|TRBV11-2|TRBJ1-1
CASSLGQGARTEAFF
TGTGCCAGCAGCTTAGGGCAGGGGGCGCGCACTGAAGCTTTCTTT
>.|15|.|TRBV6-1|TRBJ1-4
CASIESGWGTEKLFF
TGTGCCAGCATTGAAAGTGGGTGGGGGACAGAAAAACTGTTTTTT
>TRBD1|16|once|TRBV18|TRBJ1-2
CASSPSTGQGDYGYTF
TGTGCCAGCTCCCCGAGCACGGGACAGGGGGACTATGGCTACACCTTC
>.|15|.|TRBV2|TRBJ1-1
CASSEARSGGTEAFF
TGTGCCAGCAGTGAAGCAAGGTCGGGGGGGACTGAAGCTTTCTTT
>.|14|once|TRBV5-1|TRBJ1-2
CASGRRGGNYGYTF
TGCGCCAGCGGGCGGCGGGGGGGAAACTATGGCTACACCTTC
>.|14|few|TRBV6-5|TRBJ1-2
CASSYSPGDYGYTF
TGTGCCAGCAGTTACTCACCAGGGGACTATGGCTACACCTTC
>TRBD1|14|few|TRBV6-5|TRBJ1-5
CASPDRDGNQPQHF
TGTGCCAGCCCCGACAGGGACGGAAATCAGCCCCAGCATTTT
>TRBD1|17|.|TRBV7-2|TRBJ1-5
CASSLVTGGGSNQPQHF
TGTGCCAGCAGCTTAGTAACAGGGGGAGGAAGCAATCAGCCCCAGCATTTT
>TRBD2|16|few|TRBV7-8|TRBJ2-5
CASSPGLAGGRETQYF
TGTGCCAGCAGCCCTGGACTAGCGGGAGGGCGGGAGACCCAGTACTTC
>.|12|.|TRBV30|TRBJ2-3
CAWSSVTDTQYF
TGTGCCTGGAGCTCGGTCACAGATACGCAGTATTTT
>.|15|.|TRBV7-9|TRBJ2-1
CASTVGDISYNEQFF
TGTGCCAGCACGGTAGGGGATATATCCTACAATGAGCAGTTCTTC
>.|14|.|TRBV9|TRBJ1-1
CASSVNSRVPEAFF
TGTGCCAGCAGCGTAAATTCGCGTGTCCCTGAAGCTTTCTTT
>.|14|.|TRBV11-2|TRBJ2-5
CASNGPEGVETQYF
TGTGCCAGCAACGGACCAGAGGGTGTGGAGACCCAGTACTTC
>TRBD2|17|.|TRBV5-4|TRBJ2-4
CASSLGLAGLAKNIQYF
TGTGCCAGCAGCTTGGGTCTAGCGGGACTAGCCAAAAACATTCAGTACTTC
>.|14|.|TRBV6-6|TRBJ1-5
CASSYDGGNQPQHF
TGTGCCAGCAGTTACGACGGGGGCAATCAGCCCCAGCATTTT
>.|15|few|TRBV18|TRBJ1-2
CASSTLSPGLSGYTF
TGTGCCAGCTCAACACTTAGCCCAGGGTTGTCCGGCTACACCTTC